One and the same sample provided the 4 T cell receptor beta chains below, sequenced in a study of blood T cell repertoires in COVID-19. Sequenced by immunoSEQ multiplex PCR; TCRdb stores in-frame clones only, minus some. The sample lists approximately 300,000 clones; around 90% were seen once. The sequenced sample consisted of peripheral blood. The source of these receptors is a woman aged 40 to 49 with COVID-19, enrolled during active disease.

The genes are TRBV15 and TRBJ2-3, with a tentative D call TRBD2 (5 bases). From germline, CDR1 is LNHNV and CDR2 YYDKDF (reference sequence). Trimming took 1 base from V and 6 from J, leaving 11 bases between them. The CDR3 has 14 amino acids. The CDR3 protein is CATSRGGSVDTQYF. CDR3 nucleotide sequence: TGTGCCACCAGCAGAGGAGGGAGTGTCGATACGCAGTATTTT. The full variable domain, with the rest looked up from reference TRBV15 and TRBJ2-3, is DAMVIQNPRYQVTQFGKPVTLSCSQTLNHNVMYWYQQKSSQAPKLLFHYYDKDFNNEADTPDNFQSRRPNTSFCFLDIRSPGLGDTAMYLCATSRGGSVDTQYFGPGTRLTVL.

The CDR3 nucleotides read TGTGCCAGCAGGGGGGCAGGGTCTAACTATGGCTACACCTTC. It specifies CASRGAGSNYGYTF. V is TRBV2 and J is TRBJ1-2, with D possibly TRBD1 on 6 matching bases. The V end was cut by 6 bases, the J end by 0 bases, with 11 bases between. The CDR3 loop spans 14 amino acids. Germline assignment: CDR1 SNHLY and CDR2 FYNNEI.

The V and J genes are TRBV9 and TRBJ1-1; tentatively, D is TRBD1 (5 bases). With 0 bases removed from V and 5 bases from J, the gap between germline ends came to 20 bases. CDR3 length: 17 residues. Per germline, CDR1 SGDLS and CDR2 YYNGEE. CDR3 bases: TGTGCCAGCAGCGTAGATCCCTTGGAGGGGATGCGGACTGAAGCTTTCTTT. Translation gives CASSVDPLEGMRTEAFF. The full variable domain, completed using reference TRBV9 and TRBJ1-1, is DSGVTQTPKHLITATGQRVTLRCSPRSGDLSVYWYQQSLDQGLQFLIQYYNGEERAKGNILERFSAQQFPDLHSELNLSSLELGDSALYFCASSVDPLEGMRTEAFFGQGTRLTVV.

The V and J genes are TRBV5-1 and TRBJ1-1; D unresolved. CDR1 SGHRS and CDR2 YFSETQ come from the germline V gene. V was clipped by 0 bases and J by 0 bases, with 9 bases between them. The CDR3 is 15 amino acids. CDR3 coding DNA: TGCGCCAGCAGCTTGGATTCAGAAATGAACACTGAAGCTTTCTTT. Encoded protein: CASSLDSEMNTEAFF. Complete variable domain (other parts from reference TRBV5-1 and TRBJ1-1): KAGVTQTPRYLIKTRGQQVTLSCSPISGHRSVSWYQQTPGQGLQFLFEYFSETQRNKGNFPGRFSGRQFSNSRSEMNVSTLELGDSALYLCASSLDSEMNTEAFFGQGTRLTVV.